Shown below are 26 T cell receptor beta chains from a single sample sequenced in a study of blood T cell repertoires in COVID-19. The data were produced by immunoSEQ multiplex PCR, yet TCRdb's version contains in-frame clones alone and is incomplete. The sample has approximately 250,000 clones; roughly 88% are singletons. The sequenced sample was PBMCs or T cells enriched from blood (not recorded which). These receptors all stem from a middle-aged woman with acute COVID-19.

The V call is TRBV5-1, the J call TRBJ2-2; 8 bases are shared with TRBD1. The trim removed 4 bases at V and 3 bases at J, leaving 5 bases unmatched. CDR3 length: 15 residues. CDR1 SGHRS and CDR2 YFSETQ come from the germline V gene. This CDR3 reads CASSPGGWDTGELFF. CDR3 in DNA: TGCGCCAGCAGCCCAGGGGGCTGGGACACCGGGGAGCTGTTTTTT.

This clone was detected only a few times. The rearrangement links TRBV6-9 to TRBJ2-7; 7 nucleotides agree with TRBD2. The CDR3 has 13 amino acids. V shed 4 bases, J shed 7 bases, and the junction held 7 bases outside the gene matches. Per the germline V gene, CDR1 is MNHGY and CDR2 is SVAAGI. The CDR3 DNA reads TGTGCCAGCAGTTTTCAACTAGCGTGTGAGCAGTACGTC. Its translation is CASSFQLACEQYV.

This chain uses TRBV25-1 with TRBJ1-1; D gene unclear. V lost 4 bases and J 5 bases, leaving 5 bases between the germline ends. Germline V lookup: CDR1 MGHDK, CDR2 SYGVNS. This CDR3 has 11 amino acids. The CDR3 sequence: CASSAGTEAFF. The CDR3, as DNA: TGTGCCAGCAGTGCAGGTACTGAAGCTTTCTTT.

The chain has TRBV28 and TRBJ2-3, with D possibly matching TRBD2 (6 bases). The CDR3 length is 16 residues. CDR1 is MDHEN and CDR2 is SYDVKM in the germline V gene. The ends were cut back, 4 bases at V and 3 bases at J, with 17 bases in the middle. In nucleotides, the CDR3 is TGTGCCAGCAGTTACGCGGCGGGGATGGGGACAGATACGCAGTATTTT. This sequence encodes CASSYAAGMGTDTQYF.

This sequence joins TRBV7-9 and TRBJ1-2; 7 bases match TRBD1. V trimming: 5 bases; J trimming: 2 bases; junction bases outside the gene matches: 8. The CDR3 has 15 amino acids. Germline V gene sequence: CDR1 SEHNR, CDR2 FQNEAQ (reference sequence). This CDR3 reads CASSPDLTGNYGYTF. DNA for the CDR3: TGTGCCAGCAGCCCCGACCTGACAGGGAACTATGGCTACACCTTC.

DNA for the CDR3: TGTGCCAGCAGCCCATCTAGCGGAAGCTCCTACAATGAGCAGTTCTTC. This encodes CASSPSSGSSYNEQFF. The chain recombines TRBV28 with TRBJ2-1, with 7 bases fitting TRBD2. Germline CDR1 is MDHEN and CDR2 is SYDVKM. The CDR3 extends over 16 amino acids. Unmatched junction bases numbered 8, after V lost 6 bases and J lost 0 bases.

The J gene is TRBJ2-7, the V gene TRBV28; TRBD1 might be the D (7 bases). V shed 6 bases and J shed 4 bases, with 16 bases lying between them. This CDR3 is built from 14 residues. The germline V gene encodes CDR1 MDHEN and CDR2 SYDVKM. The CDR3 sequence: CASSLEGARYEQYV. In nucleotides, the CDR3 is TGTGCCAGCAGCCTGGAGGGGGCTAGGTACGAGCAGTACGTC.

The rearrangement joins TRBV28 to TRBJ1-2; 7 bases agree with TRBD1. Germline CDR1 is MDHEN and CDR2 is SYDVKM. CDR3 size: 14 residues. The V segment lost 5 bases and the J segment 7 bases; nucleotides outside the gene matches: 10. The CDR3 loop reads CASSPRQGVGGYTF. In DNA form, the CDR3 reads TGTGCCAGCAGTCCCCGACAGGGTGTGGGTGGCTACACCTTC.

The rearrangement links TRBV28 to TRBJ1-2, with a possible D match to TRBD1 (5 bases). The germline V gene has CDR1 MDHEN and CDR2 SYDVKM. The V end lost 3 bases, the J end lost 1 base, and 18 bases lay between the germline ends. CDR3 length: 17 residues. CDR3 bases: TGTGCCAGCAGTTTGGGGCGGGGACGGTACTTTAACTATGGCTACACCTTC. Protein product: CASSLGRGRYFNYGYTF.

The chain carries TRBV27 and TRBJ1-1; D gene ambiguous. The V end lost 2 bases, the J end lost 1 base, and 8 bases lay between the germline ends. The CDR3 is 14 amino acids. The V gene's germline CDR1 is MNHEY and CDR2 SMNVEV (reference sequence). The CDR3 reads CASSLVPKNTEAFF. CDR3 nucleotide sequence: TGTGCCAGCAGTTTAGTCCCCAAGAACACTGAAGCTTTCTTT.

This chain joins TRBV5-1 and TRBJ2-3, with TRBD2 identical over 9 bases. Germline CDR1 reads SGHRS; CDR2 reads YFSETQ. This CDR3 contains 15 residues. J lost 3 bases, V lost 0 bases, and 2 bases had no gene match. The CDR3 loop is CASSLGGRATDTQYF. The CDR3 nucleotides are TGCGCCAGCAGCTTGGGCGGGAGGGCAACAGATACGCAGTATTTT.

This clone was observed a single time. The chain carries TRBV7-2 and TRBJ2-5; D is possibly TRBD2 (5 bases). V gave up 5 bases and J gave up 5 bases, with 15 bases separating them. The CDR3 contains 14 residues. The germline V gene encodes CDR1 SGHTA and CDR2 FQGNSA. DNA for the CDR3: TGTGCCAGCAGCCCCCCGGGCCGGAGGGAGACCCAGTACTTC. It encodes CASSPPGRRETQYF.

The chain has TRBV19 and TRBJ2-1, with 10 nucleotides matching TRBD1. The CDR3 is made up of 15 amino acids. Germline lookup yields CDR1 LNHDA and CDR2 SQIVND (reference sequence). The ends lost 8 bases at V and 7 bases at J; junction bases unmatched: 11. For the CDR3, the DNA is TGTGCCAGTGGCCGGGACAGGGGAACCCGAAATGAGCAGTTCTTC. Translated, it gives CASGRDRGTRNEQFF.

The chain couples TRBV5-6 to TRBJ2-4; 7 bases agree with TRBD1. Germline V gives CDR1 SGHDT, CDR2 YYEEEE. V shed 0 bases, J shed 1 base, and the junction held 13 bases outside the gene matches. The CDR3 spans 19 residues. DNA for the CDR3: TGTGCCAGCAGCTTGGGACAGGGTGTTTATGGGTCGGCCAAAAACATTCAGTACTTC. Translation: CASSLGQGVYGSAKNIQYF.

The chain carries TRBV9 and TRBJ2-1; D is unresolved. Germline CDR1 SGDLS, CDR2 YYNGEE. The V and J ends lost 4 bases and 4 bases respectively, with 15 bases between them. This CDR3 is built from 15 residues. The CDR3 is CASSNNIMEYNEQFF. CDR3 sequence (DNA): TGTGCCAGCAGCAACAATATCATGGAGTACAATGAGCAGTTCTTC.

This chain connects TRBV19 to TRBJ1-2; D may be TRBD1 (6 bases). Trimming shortened V by 7 bases and J by 3 bases, and 18 bases separated the two germline ends. The CDR3 runs 15 residues. Germline V gene data show CDR1 as LNHDA and CDR2 as SQIVND (reference sequence). This CDR3 is CASTSLIQGDYGYTF. As DNA, the CDR3 is TGTGCCAGTACCAGCCTTATACAGGGAGACTATGGCTACACCTTC.

The chain employs TRBV4-1 and TRBJ2-5; D perhaps matches TRBD2 (5 bases). CDR3 length equals 17 residues. Trimming took off 0 bases at V and 1 base at J, with 15 bases between the two ends. CDR1 MGHRA and CDR2 YSYEKL come from the germline V gene. The CDR3 DNA reads TGCGCCAGCAGCCAAGATGCGGGTCAAAATCCCCAAGAGACCCAGTACTTC. It is translated as CASSQDAGQNPQETQYF.

Here the CDR3 reads CASSLETATDTQYF. CDR3 in DNA: TGTGCCAGCAGCTTAGAGACAGCCACAGATACGCAGTATTTT. The chain carries TRBV7-8 and TRBJ2-3; tentative D call: TRBD1 (5 bases). The V end lost 1 base, the J end lost 2 bases, and 7 bases lay between the germline ends. This CDR3 region has 14 residues. Germline V gene sequence: CDR1 SGHVS, CDR2 FQNEAQ.

The CDR3 region is CASKGSPTNEKLFF. The CDR3 DNA sequence: TGTGCCAGCAAGGGGTCGCCAACTAATGAAAAACTGTTTTTT. The chain is built from TRBV7-6 and TRBJ1-4; D is possibly TRBD1 (5 bases). CDR1 and CDR2 from the germline V gene are SGHVS and FNYEAQ. With 7 bases removed from V and 0 bases from J, the gap between germline ends came to 9 bases. There are 14 residues in the CDR3.

The rearrangement joins TRBV11-2 to TRBJ2-1, with a weak D call TRBD2 (5 bases). The CDR3 consists of 16 residues. The V and J ends lost 4 bases and 7 bases respectively, with 20 bases between them. Per the germline V gene, CDR1 is SGHAT and CDR2 is FQNNGV. CDR3 loop: CASSSRTDDQRNEQFF. Written as DNA, the CDR3 is TGTGCCAGCAGCTCGAGGACCGATGACCAGCGGAATGAGCAGTTCTTC.

V and J are TRBV11-3 and TRBJ2-5; possibly TRBD2 for D (5 bases). V was shortened by 0 bases and J by 2 bases, with 16 bases between the two germline ends. Germline CDR1 and CDR2: SGHNT and YENEEA. The length of the CDR3 is 17 residues. CDR3 DNA: TGTGCCAGCAGCTTAGATGGTCCGGGTGGGAGACAAGAGACCCAGTACTTC. It yields the protein CASSLDGPGGRQETQYF.

This chain links TRBV28 with TRBJ2-7, with 7 bases aligning to TRBD1. This CDR3 region has 14 residues. V was clipped by 6 bases and J by 0 bases; unmatched bases: 5. CDR1 is MDHEN and CDR2 is SYDVKM in the germline V gene. DNA of the CDR3: TGTGCCAGCAGCAGGACAGGACTCTCCTACGAGCAGTACTTC. Translated: CASSRTGLSYEQYF.

The gene calls are TRBV4-1 and TRBJ2-5; 16 nucleotides align to TRBD2. This CDR3 comprises 16 residues. Germline lookup yields CDR1 MGHRA and CDR2 YSYEKL. V gave up 3 bases and J gave up 5 bases; unmatched junction bases: 3. This CDR3 reads CASSQGLAGGLETQYF. The CDR3 DNA follows: TGCGCCAGCAGCCAGGGACTAGCGGGAGGGCTTGAGACCCAGTACTTC.

The gene calls are TRBV18 and TRBJ1-3; D gene unclear. V was cut by 3 bases and J by 4 bases, with 10 bases left in between. Germline values: CDR1 KGHSH, CDR2 LQKENI. The CDR3 has 14 residues. CDR3 protein: CASSPDGVGNTIYF. CDR3 sequence (DNA): TGTGCCAGCTCACCGGACGGGGTCGGAAACACCATATATTTT.

The CDR3 region is CAWGTGRGNTIYF. The CDR3 coding sequence is TGTGCCTGGGGGACAGGTCGTGGAAACACCATATATTTT. V usage is TRBV30 and J usage is TRBJ1-3; 8 positions match TRBD1. The CDR3 spans 13 residues. V was clipped by 5 bases and J by 3 bases; unmatched bases: 3. Germline V gene data show CDR1 as GTSNPN and CDR2 as SVGIG (reference sequence).

The chain is built from TRBV7-8 and TRBJ2-6; a possible D gene is TRBD1 (5 bases). Trimming took 5 bases from V and 3 from J, leaving 17 bases between them. The germline V gene encodes CDR1 SGHVS and CDR2 FQNEAQ. The CDR3 length is 17 residues. The CDR3 protein is CASSRGAVGLGANVLTF. The CDR3 region has the DNA TGTGCCAGCAGCCGAGGCGCAGTGGGGCTTGGGGCCAACGTCCTGACTTTC.